These 12 T cell receptor beta chains were sequenced from one sample in a study of shared clonotypes between healthy human individuals. Assay used: immunoSEQ multiplex PCR; TCRdb lists only in-frame clones, some missing. The data show approximately 95,000 clones, about 68% seen once. Sequencing was performed on memory CD8+ T cells sorted from blood. Subset specified: CD45RO+ cells pooled with CCR7-negative TemRA cells. The receptors originated from a man aged 25-45 years in good health.

The chain uses TRBV12-5 and TRBJ2-1, with TRBD2 identical over 8 bases. Looked up from germline, CDR1 is LGHNT and CDR2 is FRNRAP. The CDR3 covers 14 residues. V dropped 2 bases and J dropped 7; count of bases not matched to a gene: 4. The CDR3 spells CASGLSGSRNEQFF. CDR3 coding DNA: TGTGCTAGTGGTTTGAGCGGGAGTAGGAATGAGCAGTTCTTC. Full variable domain (missing parts from reference TRBV12-5 and TRBJ2-1): DARVTQTPRHKVTEMGQEVTMRCQPILGHNTVFWYRQTMMQGLELLAYFRNRAPLDDSGMPKDRFSAEMPDATLATLKIQPSEPRDSAVYFCASGLSGSRNEQFFGPGTRLTVL.

This sequence joins TRBV7-6 and TRBJ2-7; weak D call: TRBD2 (6 bases). The CDR3 runs 15 residues. Deletions cut 0 bases from V and 0 bases from J, with 9 bases between. Germline CDR1 SGHVS, CDR2 FNYEAQ. CDR3 sequence reads: CASSLAGLSSYEQYF. The CDR3 nucleotides are TGTGCCAGCAGCTTAGCCGGACTATCCTCCTACGAGCAGTACTTC.

This rearrangement joins TRBV28 to TRBJ1-5; TRBD1 agrees at 9 bases. Germline CDR1 MDHEN, CDR2 SYDVKM. Trimming took 5 bases from V and 3 from J; bases not matched to a gene: 8. The CDR3 totals 16 residues. In nucleotides, the CDR3 is TGTGCCAGCAGTATACAGGGGGCCTACTACAATCAGCCCCAGCATTTT. Translated: CASSIQGAYYNQPQHF.

The count of this clone is one. This sequence joins TRBV5-4 and TRBJ2-7; 14 bases fit TRBD2. This CDR3 has 16 amino acids. Unmatched junction bases numbered 7, after V lost 4 bases and J lost 4 bases. The germline gives CDR1 SGHNT, CDR2 YYREEE (reference sequence). Here the CDR3 reads CASSARLAGGLYEQYF. The CDR3, as DNA: TGTGCCAGCAGCGCAAGACTAGCGGGAGGGCTATACGAGCAGTACTTC.

The J gene is TRBJ2-3, the V gene TRBV5-1; D gene unclear. This CDR3 is built from 14 residues. V was pared by 3 bases and J by 0 bases, with 8 bases between. Germline loops: CDR1 SGHRS, CDR2 YFSETQ. The DNA for the CDR3 is TGCGCCAGCAGCTCCGCCGATAGCACAGATACGCAGTATTTT. It yields the protein CASSSADSTDTQYF.

The chain recombines TRBV18 with TRBJ2-3; a possible D gene is TRBD2 (5 bases). The germline V and J ends were trimmed by 6 bases and 11 bases, with 21 bases remaining between them. The CDR3 is made up of 14 amino acids. Germline assignment: CDR1 KGHSH and CDR2 LQKENI. The CDR3 DNA follows: TGTGCCAGCTCTCACACTCGAACTAGAAAGGAGCAGTATTTT. Encoded protein: CASSHTRTRKEQYF. The full variable domain, its missing parts supplied by reference TRBV18 and TRBJ2-3, is NAGVMQNPRHLVRRRGQEARLRCSPMKGHSHVYWYRQLPEEGLKFMVYLQKENIIDESGMPKERFSAEFPKEGPSILRIQQVVRGDSAAYFCASSHTRTRKEQYFGPGTRLTVL.

This clone was seen a single time. The chain has TRBV6-5 and TRBJ2-2; D gene ambiguous. Germline CDR1 is MNHEY and CDR2 is SVGAGI. Trimming took off 0 bases at V and 6 bases at J, with 11 bases between the two ends. CDR3 length equals 15 residues. Written as DNA, the CDR3 is TGTGCCAGCAGTTACTCGGCGAGTTTTTCCGGGGAGCTGTTTTTT. Translating it yields CASSYSASFSGELFF.

As to this clone: This sample includes further DNA sequences coding for the same CDR3. The chain is built from TRBV6-5 and TRBJ1-5; tentatively, D is TRBD1 (5 bases). Trimming removed 0 bases at V and 1 base at J, with 7 bases between. CDR3 length equals 15 residues. Per germline, CDR1 MNHEY and CDR2 SVGAGI. CDR3 region: CASSYSRDSNQPQHF. In nucleotides, the CDR3 is TGTGCCAGCAGTTACTCGAGGGACAGCAATCAGCCCCAGCATTTT.

This clone has just a few counts. The gene calls are TRBV7-9 and TRBJ2-1; 9 nucleotides line up with TRBD2. Germline-derived CDR1 and CDR2 are SEHNR and FQNEAQ (reference sequence). The CDR3 loop spans 16 amino acids. Trimming at V came to 4 bases and at J to 6 bases, leaving 10 bases not matched to a gene. Here the CDR3 DNA reads TGTGCCAGCAGCTCCCGGACTAGCGCTACACCCAATGAGCAGTTCTTC. Translation gives CASSSRTSATPNEQFF.

The gene calls are TRBV30 and TRBJ1-5; 7 bases line up with TRBD1. Germline CDR1 reads GTSNPN; CDR2 reads SVGIG (reference sequence). J was trimmed by 8 bases and V by 0 bases; bases with no gene match: 4. This CDR3 has 13 residues. The CDR3 DNA follows: TGTGCCTGGAGTGTAGGACAGGAGGAGCCCCAGCATTTT. It translates to CAWSVGQEEPQHF.

This sequence joins TRBV2 and TRBJ2-3, with D unresolved. This CDR3 comprises 14 residues. Trimming took 4 bases from V and 3 from J, leaving 11 bases between them. Germline CDR1 is SNHLY and CDR2 is FYNNEI. CDR3 nucleotides: TGTGCCAGCAGTGCCCTTAGCCTGACAGATACGCAGTATTTT. Translation: CASSALSLTDTQYF. The variable domain in full, with the rest retrieved from reference TRBV2 and TRBJ2-3, is EPEVTQTPSHQVTQMGQEVILRCVPISNHLYFYWYRQILGQKVEFLVSFYNNEISEKSEIFDDQFSVERPDGSNFTLKIRSTKLEDSAMYFCASSALSLTDTQYFGPGTRLTVL.

The sample holds one count of this clone. The chain combines TRBV7-9 with TRBJ2-3; no firm D call. In germline, CDR1 is SEHNR, CDR2 FQNEAQ (reference sequence). The CDR3 has 11 residues. V dropped 1 base and J dropped 6 bases, with 2 bases sitting between them. CDR3: CASSLEDTQYF. CDR3 DNA: TGTGCCAGCAGCTTAGAGGATACGCAGTATTTT.